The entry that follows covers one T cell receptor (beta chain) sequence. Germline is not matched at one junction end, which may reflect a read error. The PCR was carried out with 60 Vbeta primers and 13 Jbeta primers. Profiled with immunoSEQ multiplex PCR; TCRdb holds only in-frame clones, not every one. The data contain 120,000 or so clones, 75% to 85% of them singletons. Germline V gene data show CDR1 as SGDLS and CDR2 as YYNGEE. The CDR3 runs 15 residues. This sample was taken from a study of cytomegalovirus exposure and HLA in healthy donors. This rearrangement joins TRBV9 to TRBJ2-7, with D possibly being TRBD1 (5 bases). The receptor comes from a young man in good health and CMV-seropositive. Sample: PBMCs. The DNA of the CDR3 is TGTGCCAGCAGCGTACGAAGTGACAGTGCCTACGGGCAGTACTTC. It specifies CASSVRSDSAYGQYF.